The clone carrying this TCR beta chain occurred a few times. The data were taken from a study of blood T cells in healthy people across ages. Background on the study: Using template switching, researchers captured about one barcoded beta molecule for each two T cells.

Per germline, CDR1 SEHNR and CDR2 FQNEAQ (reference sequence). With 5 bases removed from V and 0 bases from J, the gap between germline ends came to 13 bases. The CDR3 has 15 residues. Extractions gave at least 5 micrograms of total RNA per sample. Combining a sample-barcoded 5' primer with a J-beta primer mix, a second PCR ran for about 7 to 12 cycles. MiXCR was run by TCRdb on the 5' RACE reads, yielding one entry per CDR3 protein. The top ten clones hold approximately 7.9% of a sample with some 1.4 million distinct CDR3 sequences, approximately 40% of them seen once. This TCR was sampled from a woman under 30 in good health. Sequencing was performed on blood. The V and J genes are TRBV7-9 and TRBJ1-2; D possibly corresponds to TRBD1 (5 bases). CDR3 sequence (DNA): TGTGCCAGCAGCACCGACAGTCTAGCTAACTATGGCTACACCTTC. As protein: CASSTDSLANYGYTF.